Shown below are 26 T cell receptor beta chains from a single sample sequenced in a study of T cells after yellow fever vaccination. TCRdb ran MiXCR on the 5' RACE reads and lists one entry per CDR3 protein. The sample shows roughly 400,000 distinct CDR3 sequences, about 19% of them seen only once. Specimen: PBMCs, collected before the yellow fever booster vaccination. Receptor source: a man between 18 and 35 years old who received the YFV17D yellow fever vaccine.

V gene TRBV5-1 combines with J gene TRBJ2-1, with 7 positions matching TRBD1. Germline lookup yields CDR1 SGHRS and CDR2 YFSETQ. The junction had 3 bases not matched to a gene; V was cut back by 0 bases and J by 0 bases. CDR3 length: 16 residues. Here the CDR3 DNA reads TGCGCCAGCAGCTTGGCTGGACAGGCCTCCTACAATGAGCAGTTCTTC. It encodes CASSLAGQASYNEQFF.

The rearrangement joins TRBV27 to TRBJ2-7; 7 bases align to TRBD1. Germline assignment: CDR1 MNHEY and CDR2 SMNVEV (reference sequence). This CDR3 region has 14 residues. V shed 5 bases and J 6 bases; nucleotides not matched to a gene: 10. CDR3 amino acids: CASSPLTGKGEQYV. CDR3 in DNA: TGTGCCAGCAGTCCCCTGACAGGGAAGGGCGAGCAGTACGTC.

The rearrangement uses TRBV6-5 and TRBJ2-2; a weak D match, TRBD2 (6 bases). The V gene's germline CDR1 is MNHEY and CDR2 SVGAGI. The length of the CDR3 is 15 residues. V was trimmed by 3 bases and J by 7 bases, leaving 15 bases between them. CDR3 DNA: TGTGCCAGCAGTTATATCGGGGGAATGGGCGGGGAGCTGTTTTTT. Its protein product is CASSYIGGMGGELFF.

The sample holds a few counts of this clonotype. The chain uses TRBV19 and TRBJ2-7; TRBD2 matches 10 bases. The CDR3 has 14 residues. Germline CDR1 and CDR2: LNHDA and SQIVND (reference sequence). J was trimmed by 4 bases and V by 3 bases; bases with no gene match: 3. Written as DNA, the CDR3 is TGTGCCAGTAGTATCCTAGCGGGGGAATACGAGCAGTACGTC. This gives the protein CASSILAGEYEQYV.

A few counts support this clonotype. The rearrangement uses TRBV29-1 and TRBJ2-3, with D possibly called TRBD1 or TRBD2 (5 bases each). Germline CDR1 reads SQVTM; CDR2 reads ANQGSEA. Between the trimmed V and J ends, which lost 0 bases and 6 bases, there was a span of 19 bases. This CDR3 spans 16 amino acids. The CDR3: CSVEDYEGLEGDTQYF. CDR3 sequence (DNA): TGCAGCGTTGAAGATTACGAGGGGCTAGAGGGGGATACGCAGTATTTT.

This chain connects TRBV11-2 to TRBJ2-1, with 15 bases lining up with TRBD2. V lost 4 bases to trimming and J lost 6 bases; unmatched junction nucleotides: 13. The CDR3 runs to 19 residues. Per the germline V gene, CDR1 is SGHAT and CDR2 is FQNNGV. CDR3 DNA: TGTGCCAGCAGCTCCCGTGGGACTAGCGGGGGGTATAAGGTCAATGAGCAGTTCTTC. It encodes CASSSRGTSGGYKVNEQFF.

The genes are TRBV5-6 and TRBJ2-7; 11 bases match TRBD2. The CDR3 totals 15 residues. The V gene's germline CDR1 is SGHDT and CDR2 YYEEEE. V lost 0 bases and J lost 3; bases outside the gene matches: 2. CDR3 sequence (DNA): TGTGCCAGCAGCTTGGGGCTAGCGGGGGGCTACGAGCAGTACTTC. Protein product: CASSLGLAGGYEQYF.

This clonotype was counted many times. The chain carries TRBV6-5 and TRBJ2-7; 8 nucleotides line up with TRBD2. Germline CDR1 is MNHEY and CDR2 is SVGAGI. Losses at the gene ends were 9 bases for V and 1 base for J; bases not matched to a gene: 11. The CDR3 is made up of 15 amino acids. CDR3 sequence: CASPWPRGRSYEQYV. Written as DNA, the CDR3 is TGTGCCAGTCCCTGGCCTCGCGGGAGGTCCTACGAGCAGTACGTC.

This clonotype showed up just a few times. V is TRBV19 and J is TRBJ1-1, with D unresolved. Per germline, CDR1 LNHDA and CDR2 SQIVND (reference sequence). The CDR3 totals 13 residues. V lost 7 bases, J lost 0 bases, and 9 bases lay in between. The DNA of the CDR3 is TGTGCCAGTACCTACCGACTGAACACTGAAGCTTTCTTT. Its protein product is CASTYRLNTEAFF.

The chain employs TRBV7-2 and TRBJ1-1; possibly TRBD1 for D (6 bases). V lost 4 bases, J lost 4 bases, and 13 bases lay in between. The germline V gene has CDR1 SGHTA and CDR2 FQGNSA. The CDR3 covers 14 residues. CDR3 bases: TGTGCCAGCAGCTGGCTACAGGGCCCCACTGAAGCTTTCTTT. As protein: CASSWLQGPTEAFF.

V usage is TRBV7-2 and J usage is TRBJ1-6; possible D gene TRBD1, 6 bases. V gave up 3 bases and J gave up 9 bases, with 12 bases separating them. Germline CDR1 and CDR2: SGHTA and FQGNSA. This CDR3 has 14 amino acids. CDR3 sequence (DNA): TGTGCCAGCAGCTTTACAGGGAGGGGTTCACCCCTCCACTTT. Its translation is CASSFTGRGSPLHF.

This clonotype was observed a few times. The chain employs TRBV4-1 and TRBJ2-5, with TRBD2 identical over 15 bases. J gave up 3 bases and V 4 bases, and 3 bases lay outside the gene matches. CDR3 length: 16 amino acids. Germline V gives CDR1 MGHRA, CDR2 YSYEKL. The CDR3 nucleotides are TGCGCCAGCAGCCCATGGACTAGCGGGGGGGAAGAGACCCAGTACTTC. Its translation is CASSPWTSGGEETQYF.

The V gene is TRBV27, the J gene TRBJ2-3; 9 nucleotides line up with TRBD2. This CDR3 is built from 16 residues. J was trimmed by 2 bases and V by 4 bases; bases with no gene match: 7. Germline V CDR1 and CDR2: MNHEY, SMNVEV (reference sequence). This chain's CDR3 is CASSWRAGGHTDTQYF. CDR3 DNA: TGTGCCAGCAGTTGGCGAGCGGGGGGACACACAGATACGCAGTATTTT.

This clonotype showed up just a few times. The rearrangement uses TRBV28 and TRBJ1-3; D is unresolved. Trimming stripped 2 bases from V and 1 base from J, with 9 bases between. CDR1 is MDHEN and CDR2 is SYDVKM in the germline V gene. The length of the CDR3 is 15 residues. CDR3 sequence reads: CASSLVRQSGNTIYF. The CDR3 DNA is TGTGCCAGCAGTTTAGTCCGGCAATCTGGAAACACCATATATTTT.

This clonotype appeared a few times. This chain links TRBV7-9 with TRBJ1-5; D not resolved. Germline loops: CDR1 SEHNR, CDR2 FQNEAQ (reference sequence). Trimming took 2 bases from V and 8 from J, leaving 10 bases between them. The CDR3 sequence is 13 residues long. CDR3 nucleotide sequence: TGTGCCAGCAGCTTATCGGTAGGAGAGCCCCAGCATTTT. Amino acids: CASSLSVGEPQHF.

This clonotype was detected only once. The gene calls are TRBV6-5 and TRBJ2-7; D unresolved. The CDR3 runs to 14 residues. V dropped 5 bases and J dropped 6 bases, with 17 bases sitting between them. Germline values: CDR1 MNHEY, CDR2 SVGAGI. The CDR3 spells CASSSSTPRSEQYV. The CDR3 DNA reads TGTGCCAGCAGTAGTTCTACACCACGCTCCGAGCAGTACGTC.

The chain links TRBV7-2 to TRBJ2-2; 12 positions match TRBD2. V was clipped by 5 bases and J by 7 bases; unmatched bases: 5. The CDR3 length is 15 residues. Germline loops: CDR1 SGHTA, CDR2 FQGNSA. This chain's CDR3 is CASSPGLAGYGELFF. The CDR3 bases are TGTGCCAGCAGCCCCGGACTAGCGGGGTACGGGGAGCTGTTTTTT.

CDR3 DNA sequence: TGCGCCAGCAGCTGGGGACTGCAAGAGACCCAGTACTTC. Translating it yields CASSWGLQETQYF. V and J are TRBV5-1 and TRBJ2-5; perhaps TRBD2 as D (6 bases). Trimming removed 3 bases at V and 2 bases at J, with 8 bases between. There are 13 residues in the CDR3. The germline V gene has CDR1 SGHRS and CDR2 YFSETQ.

In this sample, this clonotype turned up a few times. The chain employs TRBV29-1 and TRBJ2-3; tentatively, D is TRBD1 (5 bases). Germline assignment: CDR1 SQVTM and CDR2 ANQGSEA. V lost 6 bases, J lost 6 bases, and 19 bases lay in between. This CDR3 contains 14 residues. The CDR3: CSVIVGAMGDTQYF. The CDR3 region has the DNA TGCAGCGTGATCGTTGGGGCCATGGGGGATACGCAGTATTTT.

The chain uses TRBV18 and TRBJ1-1; D possibly corresponds to TRBD1 (6 bases). The V end lost 6 bases, the J end lost 1 base, and 18 bases lay between the germline ends. Germline V gene data show CDR1 as KGHSH and CDR2 as LQKENI. The CDR3 covers 16 residues. DNA of the CDR3: TGTGCCAGCTCCCTTCTACTCTGGGACACGAACACTGAAGCTTTCTTT. Encoded protein: CASSLLLWDTNTEAFF.

A few counts support this clonotype. A junction boundary mismatches the germline segment, possibly from a read error. This chain uses TRBV7-9 with TRBJ1-1; maybe TRBD1 (5 bases). Germline CDR1 is SEHNR and CDR2 is FQNEAQ (reference sequence). This CDR3 is 14 amino acids long. As DNA, the CDR3 is TGTGCCAGCAGCCCCCACTTTACCATACAGGAGGCCTCCTTT. Translating it yields CASSPHFTIQEASF.

This clonotype has at least ten counts. The J gene is TRBJ2-3, the V gene TRBV27; D is ambiguous. The CDR3 is 16 residues long. Germline-derived CDR1 and CDR2 are MNHEY and SMNVEV (reference sequence). The V and J ends lost 2 bases and 0 bases respectively, with 12 bases between them. CDR3 in amino acids: CASSLLGGTSTDTQYF. CDR3 DNA sequence: TGTGCCAGCAGTTTACTAGGCGGAACTAGCACAGATACGCAGTATTTT.

A few counts support this clonotype. V gene TRBV6-5 combines with J gene TRBJ1-6; 11 nucleotides align to TRBD1. The CDR3 consists of 14 residues. The V and J ends lost 6 bases and 9 bases, in that order; junction bases with no gene match: 4. Germline CDR1 and CDR2: MNHEY and SVGAGI. The CDR3 region is CASSQGQGGSPLHF. Written as DNA, the CDR3 is TGTGCCAGCAGCCAGGGACAGGGGGGTTCACCCCTCCACTTT.

This clonotype was counted between two and nine times. The rearrangement joins TRBV24-1 to TRBJ1-5, with D possibly TRBD1 on 5 matching bases. CDR3 length: 13 amino acids. Germline V lookup: CDR1 KGHDR, CDR2 SFDVKD. V dropped 4 bases and J dropped 6 bases, with 9 bases sitting between them. The CDR3 loop is CATSESGFQPQHF. The CDR3 nucleotides read TGTGCCACCAGTGAGTCAGGGTTTCAGCCCCAGCATTTT.

V gene TRBV27 combines with J gene TRBJ2-7, with unresolved D. This CDR3 is 14 amino acids long. Germline V gives CDR1 MNHEY, CDR2 SMNVEV (reference sequence). V lost 8 bases to trimming and J lost 1 base, with 15 bases between them. CDR3 sequence reads: CASRIMGMSYEQYF. The CDR3 DNA follows: TGTGCCAGCCGAATAATGGGAATGTCCTACGAGCAGTACTTC.

The table lists this clonotype with a few counts. The chain carries TRBV30 and TRBJ1-2; TRBD1 matches at 8 bases. Germline CDR1 GTSNPN, CDR2 SVGIG (reference sequence). The CDR3 sequence is 15 residues long. Unmatched junction bases numbered 9, after V lost 2 bases and J lost 4 bases. The CDR3 bases are TGTGCCTGGAGTAGCGGACAGGGTTCCATCTATGGCTACACCTTC. Amino acids: CAWSSGQGSIYGYTF.